The clone carrying this T cell receptor beta chain was seen more than once but under ten times. What it binds is not known. In the PCR, 60 Vbeta and 13 Jbeta primers were used. Assay used: immunoSEQ multiplex PCR; TCRdb lists only in-frame clones, some missing. The sample consists of more than 100,000 clones, over 15% of them appearing once. V was cut by 0 bases and J by 3 bases, with 11 bases left in between. CDR3 length: 15 residues. In germline, CDR1 is LGHNA, CDR2 YSLEER. This entry is derived from a study of cytomegalovirus exposure and HLA in healthy donors. Regarding the study as a whole: In a later analysis, at a false discovery rate of 0.05, roughly 16,000 TCR beta sequences matched HLA alleles.

This receptor was taken from a woman aged 18 to 35 in good health and CMV-seronegative. The chain carries TRBV4-3 and TRBJ1-2; unclear D gene. The material sequenced was PBMCs. This CDR3 reads CASSQDPLLHYGYTF. The CDR3 DNA reads TGCGCCAGCAGCCAAGATCCCCTTCTTCACTATGGCTACACCTTC.